This T cell receptor (beta chain) came from a study of patients and donors after allogeneic stem cell transplantation. In TCRdb, the RT-PCR reads were re-called with MiXCR into one record per CDR3 protein. The table lists under 200,000 distinct CDR3 sequences, approximately 24% of them singletons. Germline CDR1 SQVTM, CDR2 ANQGSEA. The V gene lost 7 bases and the J gene lost 0 bases, with 14 bases spanning the gap. This CDR3 comprises 14 residues. The sequencing input was blood, either unsorted or a sorted T cell fraction (not recorded which). The chain couples TRBV29-1 to TRBJ2-3; the D gene is possibly TRBD1 (6 bases). The receptor comes from a human donor who was either an allogeneic HSCT recipient or a stem cell or donor lymphocyte infusion donor (not recorded which). It is not recorded whose cells these are; they may come from a transplant donor. The CDR3 sequence: CSAKGGLSTDTQYF. DNA for the CDR3: TGCAGCGCCAAAGGGGGTTTAAGCACAGATACGCAGTATTTT.